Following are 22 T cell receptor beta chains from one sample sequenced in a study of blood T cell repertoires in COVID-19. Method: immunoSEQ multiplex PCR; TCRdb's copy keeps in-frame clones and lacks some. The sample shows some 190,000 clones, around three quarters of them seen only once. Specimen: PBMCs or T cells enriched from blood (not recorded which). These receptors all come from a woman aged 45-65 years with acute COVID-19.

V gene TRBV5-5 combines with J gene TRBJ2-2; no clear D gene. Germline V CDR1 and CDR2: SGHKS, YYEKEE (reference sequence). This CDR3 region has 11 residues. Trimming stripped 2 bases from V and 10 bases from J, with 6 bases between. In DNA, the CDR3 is TGTGCCAGCAGCTTAATAGTGGAGCTGTTTTTT. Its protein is CASSLIVELFF.

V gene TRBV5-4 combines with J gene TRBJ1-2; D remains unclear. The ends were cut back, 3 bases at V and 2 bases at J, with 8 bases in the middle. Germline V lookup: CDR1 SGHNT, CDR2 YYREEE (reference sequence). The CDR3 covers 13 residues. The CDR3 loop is CASSYQENYGYTF. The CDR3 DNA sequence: TGTGCCAGCAGCTACCAGGAAAACTATGGCTACACCTTC.

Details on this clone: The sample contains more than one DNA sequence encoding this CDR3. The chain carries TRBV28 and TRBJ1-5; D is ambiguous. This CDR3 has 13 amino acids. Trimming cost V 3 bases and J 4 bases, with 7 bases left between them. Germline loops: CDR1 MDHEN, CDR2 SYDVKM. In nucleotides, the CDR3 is TGTGCCAGCAGTTTGTCCGGGAATCAGCCCCAGCATTTT. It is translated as CASSLSGNQPQHF.

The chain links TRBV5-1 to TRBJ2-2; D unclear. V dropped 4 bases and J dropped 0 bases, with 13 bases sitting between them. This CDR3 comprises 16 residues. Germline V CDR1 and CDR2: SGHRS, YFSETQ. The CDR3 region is CASSQVANANTGELFF. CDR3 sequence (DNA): TGCGCCAGCAGCCAGGTCGCTAACGCGAACACCGGGGAGCTGTTTTTT.

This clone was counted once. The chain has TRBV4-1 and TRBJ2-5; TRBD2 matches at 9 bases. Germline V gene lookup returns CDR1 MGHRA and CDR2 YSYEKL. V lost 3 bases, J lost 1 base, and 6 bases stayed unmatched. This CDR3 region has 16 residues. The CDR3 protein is CASSHGGLALQETQYF. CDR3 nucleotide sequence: TGCGCCAGCAGCCACGGCGGACTAGCGCTCCAAGAGACCCAGTACTTC.

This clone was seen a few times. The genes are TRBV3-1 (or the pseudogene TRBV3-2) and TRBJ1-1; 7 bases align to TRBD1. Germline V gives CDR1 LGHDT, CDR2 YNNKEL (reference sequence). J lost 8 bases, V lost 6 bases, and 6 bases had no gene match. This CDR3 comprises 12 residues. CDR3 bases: TGTGCCAGCAGACATCCGGGACAGGAAGCTTTCTTT. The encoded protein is CASRHPGQEAFF.

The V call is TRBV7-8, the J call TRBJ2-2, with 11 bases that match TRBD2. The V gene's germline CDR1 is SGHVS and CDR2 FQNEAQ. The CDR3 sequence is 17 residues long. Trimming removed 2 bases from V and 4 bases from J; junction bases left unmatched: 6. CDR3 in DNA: TGTGCCAGCAGCTTACAGCCCGGGACTAGCGGCACCGGGGAGCTGTTTTTT. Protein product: CASSLQPGTSGTGELFF.

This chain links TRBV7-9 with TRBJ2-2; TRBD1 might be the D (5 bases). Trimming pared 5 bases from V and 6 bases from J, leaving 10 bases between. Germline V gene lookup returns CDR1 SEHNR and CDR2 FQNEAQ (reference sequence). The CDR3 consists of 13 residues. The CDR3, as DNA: TGTGCCAGCAGCCCCCTAGGGGCCGGGGAGCTGTTTTTT. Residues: CASSPLGAGELFF.

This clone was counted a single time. The CDR3 nucleotides are TGCGCCAGCAGCTTGACAGGGGGAACCGCAACTAATGAAAAACTGTTTTTT. As protein: CASSLTGGTATNEKLFF. The rearrangement joins TRBV5-1 to TRBJ1-4; 8 bases are shared with TRBD1. V lost 1 base and J lost 0; bases outside the gene matches: 5. Germline lookup yields CDR1 SGHRS and CDR2 YFSETQ. This CDR3 is built from 17 residues. The whole variable domain, remainder taken from reference TRBV5-1 and TRBJ1-4, is KAGVTQTPRYLIKTRGQQVTLSCSPISGHRSVSWYQQTPGQGLQFLFEYFSETQRNKGNFPGRFSGRQFSNSRSEMNVSTLELGDSALYLCASSLTGGTATNEKLFFGSGTQLSVL.

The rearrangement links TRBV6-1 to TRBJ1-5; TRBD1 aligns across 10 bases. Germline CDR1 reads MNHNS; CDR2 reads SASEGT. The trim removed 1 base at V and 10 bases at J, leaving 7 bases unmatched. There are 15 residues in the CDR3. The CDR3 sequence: CASSEGGQGVSPQHF. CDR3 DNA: TGTGCCAGCAGTGAAGGAGGACAGGGGGTAAGTCCCCAGCATTTT.

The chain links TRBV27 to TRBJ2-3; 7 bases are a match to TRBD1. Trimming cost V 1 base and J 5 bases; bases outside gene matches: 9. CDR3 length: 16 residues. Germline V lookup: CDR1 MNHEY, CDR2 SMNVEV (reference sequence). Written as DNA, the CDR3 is TGTGCCAGCAGTTTATATCCCGAGTCAGGGGGAGATACGCAGTATTTT. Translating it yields CASSLYPESGGDTQYF.

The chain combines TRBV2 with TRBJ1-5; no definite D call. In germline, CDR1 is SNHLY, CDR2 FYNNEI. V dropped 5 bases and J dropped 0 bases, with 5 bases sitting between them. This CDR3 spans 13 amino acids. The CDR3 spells CASSIHSNQPQHF. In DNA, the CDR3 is TGTGCCAGCAGTATACATAGCAATCAGCCCCAGCATTTT.

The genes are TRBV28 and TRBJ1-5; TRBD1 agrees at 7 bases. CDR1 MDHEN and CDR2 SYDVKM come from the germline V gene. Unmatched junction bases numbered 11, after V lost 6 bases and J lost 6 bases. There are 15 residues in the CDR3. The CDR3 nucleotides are TGTGCCAGCAGGACCCCGGGGGACAGACTTCAGCCCCAGCATTTT. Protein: CASRTPGDRLQPQHF. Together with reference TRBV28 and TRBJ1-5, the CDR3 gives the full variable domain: DVKVTQSSRYLVKRTGEKVFLECVQDMDHENMFWYRQDPGLGLRLIYFSYDVKMKEKGDIPEGYSVSREKKERFSLILESASTNQTSMYLCASRTPGDRLQPQHFGDGTRLSIL.

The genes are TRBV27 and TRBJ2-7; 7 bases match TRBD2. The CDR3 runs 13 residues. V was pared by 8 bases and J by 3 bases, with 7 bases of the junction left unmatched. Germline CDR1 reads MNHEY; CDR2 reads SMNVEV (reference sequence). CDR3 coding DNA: TGTGCCAGCGGTGGGGGGGAGGGCTACGAGCAGTACGTC. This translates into CASGGGEGYEQYV.

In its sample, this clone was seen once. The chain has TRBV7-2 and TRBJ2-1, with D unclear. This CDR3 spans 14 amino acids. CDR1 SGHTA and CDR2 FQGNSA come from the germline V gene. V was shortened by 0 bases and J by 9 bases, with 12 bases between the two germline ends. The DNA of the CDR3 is TGTGCCAGCAGCTTAGCCCCTCTAGTGGGTGAGCAGTTCTTC. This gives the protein CASSLAPLVGEQFF.

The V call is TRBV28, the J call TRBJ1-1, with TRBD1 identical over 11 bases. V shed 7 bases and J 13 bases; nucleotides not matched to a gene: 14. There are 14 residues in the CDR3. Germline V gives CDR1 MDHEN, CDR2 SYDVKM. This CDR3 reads CASTVPGTGGIGFF. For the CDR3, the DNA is TGTGCCAGCACGGTCCCGGGGACAGGGGGTATTGGTTTCTTT.

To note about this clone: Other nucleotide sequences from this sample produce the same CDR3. CDR3 sequence: CASSPGQGNGYTF. As DNA, the CDR3 is TGTGCCAGCTCACCAGGACAGGGGAATGGCTACACCTTC. The chain uses TRBV18 and TRBJ1-2; 9 nucleotides match TRBD1. Looked up from germline, CDR1 is KGHSH and CDR2 is LQKENI. The CDR3 sequence is 13 residues long. Trimming cost V 2 bases and J 6 bases; bases outside gene matches: 1.

The CDR3 spells CASSKTGADNEQFF. DNA for the CDR3: TGTGCCAGCAGTAAAACAGGGGCGGACAATGAGCAGTTCTTC. The chain has TRBV11-3 and TRBJ2-1; TRBD1 aligns across 7 bases. CDR1 and CDR2 from the germline V gene are SGHNT and YENEEA. This CDR3 comprises 14 residues. Losses at the gene ends were 6 bases for V and 5 bases for J; bases not matched to a gene: 7.

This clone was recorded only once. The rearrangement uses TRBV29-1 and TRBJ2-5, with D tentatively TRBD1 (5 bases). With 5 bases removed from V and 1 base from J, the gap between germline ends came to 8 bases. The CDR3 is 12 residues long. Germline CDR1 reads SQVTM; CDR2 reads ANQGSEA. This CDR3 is CSVIRGQETQYF. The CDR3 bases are TGCAGCGTTATAAGGGGCCAAGAGACCCAGTACTTC.

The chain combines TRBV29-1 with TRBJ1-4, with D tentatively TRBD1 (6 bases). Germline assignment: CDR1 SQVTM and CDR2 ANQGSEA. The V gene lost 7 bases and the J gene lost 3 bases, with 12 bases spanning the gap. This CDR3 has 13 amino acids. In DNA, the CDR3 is TGCAGCGCTTTGGGACAAGCTAATGAAAAACTGTTTTTT. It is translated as CSALGQANEKLFF.

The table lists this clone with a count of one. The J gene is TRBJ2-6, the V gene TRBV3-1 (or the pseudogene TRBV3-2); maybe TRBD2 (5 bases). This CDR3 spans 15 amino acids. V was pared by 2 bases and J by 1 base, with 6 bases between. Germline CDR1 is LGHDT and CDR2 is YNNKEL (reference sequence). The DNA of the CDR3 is TGTGCCAGCAGCCAAACGGGGTCTGGGGCCAACGTCCTGACTTTC. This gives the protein CASSQTGSGANVLTF.

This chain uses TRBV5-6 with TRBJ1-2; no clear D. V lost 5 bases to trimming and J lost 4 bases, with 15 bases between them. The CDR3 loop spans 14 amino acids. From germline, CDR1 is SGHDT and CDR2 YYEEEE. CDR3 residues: CASRGRGKVYGYTF. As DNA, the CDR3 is TGTGCCAGCAGAGGACGGGGTAAAGTCTATGGCTACACCTTC.